These T cell receptor beta chains were read from a single sample in a study of Graves' ophthalmopathy and Graves' hyperthyroidism. Each CDR3 protein is one row after TCRdb ran MiXCR on the multiplex PCR reads. Here the sample spans over a million distinct CDR3 sequences, 35% to 40% being singletons. Source material: peripheral blood or thyroid tissue (not recorded which). The source of these receptors is an adult man with Graves' hyperthyroidism. The CDR3 runs from the conserved cysteine through the conserved F or W. A clone size is listed for some rows: how often the clone was seen (once, few, many), or a class if it is expanded.

many | TRBV24-1 | CATSDHDSYEQYF
many | TRBV10-3 | CAIRSDRDGNTIYF
. | TRBV7-9 | CASSLGGGLNQETQYF
. | TRBV7-9 | CASSQGDMVVYGYTF
. | TRBV6-2/TRBV6-3 | CASREQGVGDHEQYF
. | TRBV15 | CATSSTGEGETQYF
. | TRBV7-9 | CASAVREDGKSPLHF
. | TRBV19 | CASRGRGASDTQYF
. | TRBV25-1 | CASSLGTGPATEAFF
. | TRBV25-1 | CASSSGTASGANVLTF
once | TRBV7-2 | CASSLAWDGKDNQPQHF
. | TRBV10-3 | CATRDRLMNTEAFF
. | TRBV29-1 | CSVDPATATNEKLFF
. | TRBV2 | CASRTGTGGQPQHF
once | TRBV7-6 | CASSRYVQGNTIYF
. | TRBV7-3 | CASSSFDGVGGYTF
many | TRBV20-1 | CSARARQKAFF